This entry describes one TCR beta chain. Its specificity is unknown. This entry is derived from a study of shared clonotypes between healthy human individuals. As for the study in general: Per donor, three plates held CD4 naive cells, three held CD4 memory, two held CD8 naive and one held CD8 memory.

Some 28,000 T cell genomes (about 0.2 ug DNA) went into each sorted-subset replicate. Assay used: immunoSEQ multiplex PCR; TCRdb lists only in-frame clones, some missing. Of roughly 2 million clones listed, 90% to 95% are singletons. The V gene lost 8 bases and the J gene lost 7 bases, with 24 bases spanning the gap. The length of the CDR3 is 16 residues. Germline CDR1 is MNHEY and CDR2 is SMNVEV (reference sequence). Study-wide findings and caveats: A handful of donors had roughly 5% of their naive CD4 clonotypes in common. In general, naive subsets displayed greater estimated richness than memory subsets did.

Sequencing was carried out using naive CD4+ T cells sorted from blood. The subset denotes: CD45RA+ positively selected. This receptor was obtained from a man aged 18-30 years in good health. The chain recombines TRBV27 with TRBJ2-1; a weak D match, TRBD1 (8 bases). CDR3 DNA: TGTGCCAGCGGCCAACTACGTGGACAGGGACTAAATGAGCAGTTCTTC. Translation gives CASGQLRGQGLNEQFF.